This T cell receptor beta chain came from a study of blood T cell repertoires in COVID-19. Across the whole study: Material from acute and convalescent COVID-19 was sourced from the United States, Italy and Spain. From T cells, B-cell-depleted T cells, or PBMCs came the material, which was cDNA or gDNA.

Cohorts were determined from participant-reported clinical history. It was within 2 weeks before study entry that exposed participants met a COVID-19 case. Profiled with immunoSEQ multiplex PCR; TCRdb holds only in-frame clones, not every one. The data show 200,000 to 250,000 clones, roughly 85% seen once. Germline CDR1 and CDR2: SGHTA and FQGNSA. V lost 5 bases, J lost 5 bases, and 13 bases stayed unmatched. This CDR3 contains 16 residues. This clone was picked up one time. The V call is TRBV7-2, the J call TRBJ1-1; 8 positions agree with TRBD1. The clonotype was recovered from a woman aged 40-49 years who had been exposed to COVID-19. The sample was PBMCs or T cells enriched from blood (not recorded which). CDR3 protein: CASSPSGRGQGTEAFF. The CDR3 nucleotides are TGTGCCAGCAGCCCGAGCGGCAGGGGGCAAGGGACTGAAGCTTTCTTT.